This is a list of T cell receptor beta chains from one sample in a study of shared clonotypes between healthy human individuals. TCRdb's copy holds only in-frame clones and misses some; the assay was immunoSEQ multiplex PCR. The sample lists 1,500,000 or so clones; 95% to 97% were seen once. Sequencing input: naive CD4+ T cells sorted from blood. The receptors here all came from a man in his thirties or forties in good health. CDR3s include the opening cysteine and the closing phenylalanine or tryptophan. A D gene is named only where the DNA matches it firmly. Rows give clone size only sometimes, using once, few, many, or a class for an expanded clone.

abundance,j_gene,v_gene,d_gene,CDR3aa,CDR3nt
-,TRBJ2-7,TRBV28,TRBD2,CASSLSPGLADYEQYF,TGTGCCAGCAGTTTGAGCCCGGGACTAGCGGACTACGAGCAGTACTTC
-,TRBJ2-1,TRBV6-6,-,CASSYGGQGINEQFF,TGTGCCAGCAGTTATGGGGGCCAGGGGATTAATGAGCAGTTCTTC
-,TRBJ2-5,TRBV29-1,-,CSVRATTGVDQETQYF,TGCAGCGTTCGGGCGACCACTGGTGTGGATCAAGAGACCCAGTACTTC
once,TRBJ2-7,TRBV7-2,TRBD1,CASSASGGPYEQYF,TGTGCCAGCAGCGCCTCAGGGGGTCCCTACGAGCAGTACTTC
-,TRBJ2-7,TRBV7-6,-,CASSQTNSYEQYF,TGTGCCAGCAGCCAAACAAATTCCTACGAGCAGTACTTC
-,TRBJ2-1,TRBV29-1,TRBD2,CTYSAGAAYNEQFF,TGCACCTATTCGGCGGGAGCGGCCTACAATGAGCAGTTCTTC
-,TRBJ1-2,TRBV9,-,CASSVDRVNYGYTF,TGTGCCAGCAGCGTAGATAGGGTTAACTATGGCTACACCTTC
-,TRBJ2-3,TRBV20-1,-,CSAPILNTQYF,TGCAGTGCTCCGATCCTGAATACGCAGTATTTT
-,TRBJ2-3,TRBV7-3,-,CASSLRRRDTQYF,TGTGCCAGCAGCTTAAGACGTCGGGATACGCAGTATTTT
-,TRBJ2-3,TRBV29-1,TRBD1,CSVYKTGAWTDTQYF,TGCAGCGTTTATAAGACAGGGGCTTGGACAGATACGCAGTATTTT
-,TRBJ2-1,TRBV18,-,CASSRGTMTGYNEQFF,TGTGCCAGCTCACGTGGGACAATGACGGGCTACAATGAGCAGTTCTTC
-,TRBJ2-7,TRBV20-1,-,CSARIAYEQYF,TGCAGTGCTAGAATCGCCTACGAGCAGTACTTC
-,TRBJ2-7,TRBV7-8,-,CASSAKTLRGPSYEQYF,TGTGCCAGCAGCGCAAAGACCCTCCGGGGCCCCTCCTACGAGCAGTACTTC
-,TRBJ2-7,TRBV7-2,TRBD2,CASSLGGGVFYEQYF,TGTGCCAGCAGCTTGGGGGGAGGGGTTTTTTACGAGCAGTACTTC
-,TRBJ2-7,TRBV20-1,-,CSAARWEQYF,TGCAGTGCTGCCCGCTGGGAGCAGTACTTC
-,TRBJ2-1,TRBV29-1,TRBD2,CSVPPPLAGGYNEQFF,TGCAGCGTTCCACCCCCACTAGCGGGAGGGTACAATGAGCAGTTCTTC
-,TRBJ2-4,TRBV19,TRBD1,CASSTPGQGAGAKNIQYF,TGTGCCAGTAGTACGCCGGGACAGGGGGCGGGGGCCAAAAACATTCAGTACTTC
-,TRBJ2-1,TRBV6-5,TRBD2,CASSRLGTSGMEFF,TGTGCCAGCAGCAGACTCGGGACTAGCGGGATGGAGTTCTTC
-,TRBJ1-4,TRBV2,-,CASSPMPAGEKLFF,TGTGCCAGCAGCCCGATGCCCGCGGGTGAAAAACTGTTTTTT
-,TRBJ2-1,TRBV19,-,CASSIPDEQFF,TGTGCCAGTAGTATACCGGATGAGCAGTTCTTC
once,TRBJ1-2,TRBV9,-,CASSSHRVGSSYTF,TGTGCCAGCAGCTCACACCGCGTAGGGTCCAGCTACACCTTC
-,TRBJ2-7,TRBV6-1,-,CASSVRAYYEQYF,TGTGCCAGCAGTGTAAGGGCCTACTACGAGCAGTACTTC
-,TRBJ1-1,TRBV2,-,CASRTDSYNTEAFF,TGTGCCAGCAGGACGGACAGTTACAACACTGAAGCTTTCTTT
-,TRBJ2-1,TRBV28,TRBD2,CASSKPGLAGFTAYNEQFF,TGTGCCAGCAGTAAACCGGGACTAGCGGGATTCACGGCCTACAATGAGCAGTTCTTC
once,TRBJ1-2,TRBV5-4,TRBD1,CASSSTPGTGVNSYYGYTF,TGTGCCAGCAGCTCTACCCCCGGGACAGGAGTCAATAGCTACTATGGCTACACCTTC
-,TRBJ1-1,TRBV5-1,-,CASSLGVGVNTEAFF,TGCGCCAGCAGCTTGGGCGTGGGGGTGAACACTGAAGCTTTCTTT
-,TRBJ2-7,TRBV29-1,TRBD1,CSVFTVATGSRPYEQYF,TGCAGCGTTTTTACCGTAGCGACAGGGTCACGTCCCTACGAGCAGTACTTC
-,TRBJ1-1,TRBV19,-,CARNTTTENTEAFF,TGTGCCAGGAACACGACGACAGAGAACACTGAAGCTTTCTTT
-,TRBJ2-5,TRBV6-1,-,CASSEKETQYF,TGTGCCAGCAGTGAGAAAGAGACCCAGTACTTC
-,TRBJ1-2,TRBV29-1,-,CSFWIRGYGYTF,TGCAGCTTTTGGATTAGAGGCTATGGCTACACCTTC
-,TRBJ1-2,TRBV25-1,TRBD1,CASSVTGDGYTF,TGTGCCAGCAGTGTAACAGGGGATGGCTACACCTTC
-,TRBJ1-5,TRBV5-1,TRBD1,CASSLAAGGGQPQHF,TGCGCCAGCAGCTTGGCCGCAGGGGGAGGACAGCCCCAGCATTTT
few,TRBJ1-5,TRBV6-5,-,CASRTGLRQPQHF,TGTGCCAGCAGGACAGGATTGAGGCAGCCCCAGCATTTT
once,TRBJ2-5,TRBV7-9,-,CASSPGLYETQYF,TGTGCCAGCAGCCCTGGATTGTACGAGACCCAGTACTTC
-,TRBJ2-7,TRBV7-9,TRBD2,CASSFGSGDRSYEQYF,TGTGCCAGCAGCTTTGGAAGCGGGGACCGCTCCTACGAGCAGTACTTC
-,TRBJ2-1,TRBV18,-,CASSLGLSGQFF,TGTGCCAGCTCACTGGGACTTAGCGGGCAGTTCTTC
-,TRBJ1-5,TRBV9,TRBD1,CASSVVAARDSYINSNQPQHF,TGTGCCAGCAGCGTAGTTGCCGCCCGGGACAGCTACATCAATAGCAATCAGCCCCAGCATTTT
-,TRBJ1-1,TRBV18,-,CASSPLRGTEAFF,TGTGCCAGCTCACCATTGAGGGGTACTGAAGCTTTCTTT
-,TRBJ2-7,TRBV15,-,CATSRDRLYEQYF,TGTGCCACCAGCAGAGATAGGCTCTACGAGCAGTACTTC
-,TRBJ2-5,TRBV18,TRBD2,CASSTTGLAGIQETQYF,TGTGCCAGCTCAACGACTGGACTAGCGGGAATTCAAGAGACCCAGTACTTC
-,TRBJ1-1,TRBV5-5,-,CASSHSPGRSNTEAFF,TGTGCCAGCAGCCATTCTCCCGGGAGATCGAACACTGAAGCTTTCTTT
-,TRBJ2-2,TRBV12-5,-,CASGSRDTRELFF,TGTGCTAGTGGTTCCCGGGACACCCGGGAGCTGTTTTTT
once,TRBJ2-5,TRBV7-9,-,CASSLGAAIEETQYF,TGTGCCAGCAGCTTAGGGGCAGCAATTGAAGAGACCCAGTACTTC
-,TRBJ1-2,TRBV6-1,-,CASIKDAPLGYTF,TGTGCCAGCATCAAGGACGCCCCCTTAGGCTACACCTTC
-,TRBJ2-1,TRBV6-5,-,CASSYSKGLSYNEQFF,TGTGCCAGCAGTTACTCGAAAGGGCTCTCCTACAATGAGCAGTTCTTC
-,TRBJ2-4,TRBV6-6,-,CASSKGESLIQYF,TGTGCCAGCAGTAAGGGGGAGTCCCTCATTCAGTACTTC
-,TRBJ2-5,TRBV5-1,TRBD2,CASSPLAGGPETQYF,TGCGCCAGCAGTCCCCTGGCGGGAGGGCCCGAGACCCAGTACTTC
-,TRBJ1-3,TRBV14,-,CASSQGLDNTIYF,TGTGCCAGCAGCCAAGGCCTAGATAACACCATATATTTT
few,TRBJ1-5,TRBV9,-,CASSVDWGIGQPQHF,TGTGCCAGCAGCGTAGATTGGGGGATTGGTCAGCCCCAGCATTTT